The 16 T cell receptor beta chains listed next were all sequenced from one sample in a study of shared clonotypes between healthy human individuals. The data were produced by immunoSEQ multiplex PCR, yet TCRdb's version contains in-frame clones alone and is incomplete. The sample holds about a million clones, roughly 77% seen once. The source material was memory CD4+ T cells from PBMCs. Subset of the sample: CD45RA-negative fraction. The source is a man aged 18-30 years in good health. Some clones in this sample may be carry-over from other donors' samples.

CDR3 nucleotide sequence: TGTGCCAGCAGCTTAGGAGGGACTAATGAAAAACTGTTTTTT. Translation gives CASSLGGTNEKLFF. This rearrangement joins TRBV7-6 to TRBJ1-4; D remains unclear. V was pared by 1 base and J by 2 bases, with 5 bases between. This CDR3 region has 14 residues. In germline, CDR1 is SGHVS, CDR2 FNYEAQ.

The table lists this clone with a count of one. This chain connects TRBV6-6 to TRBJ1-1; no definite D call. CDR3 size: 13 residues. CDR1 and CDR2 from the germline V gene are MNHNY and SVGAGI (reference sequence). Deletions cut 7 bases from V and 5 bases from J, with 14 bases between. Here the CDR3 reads CASTPPGKTEAFF. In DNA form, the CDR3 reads TGTGCCAGCACCCCGCCGGGGAAGACTGAAGCTTTCTTT.

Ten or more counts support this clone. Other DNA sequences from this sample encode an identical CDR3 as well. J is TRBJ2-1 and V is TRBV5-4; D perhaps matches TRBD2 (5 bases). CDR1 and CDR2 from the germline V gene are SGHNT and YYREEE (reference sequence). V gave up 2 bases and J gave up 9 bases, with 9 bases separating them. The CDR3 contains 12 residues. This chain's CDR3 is CASSFLAGEQFF. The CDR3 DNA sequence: TGTGCCAGCAGCTTTTTGGCGGGTGAGCAGTTCTTC.

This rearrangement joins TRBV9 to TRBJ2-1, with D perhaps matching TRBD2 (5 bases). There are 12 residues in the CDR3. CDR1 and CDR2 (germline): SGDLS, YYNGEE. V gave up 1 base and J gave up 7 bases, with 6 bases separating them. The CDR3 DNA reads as TGTGCCAGCAGCGTAACGGGGAATGAGCAGTTCTTC. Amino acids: CASSVTGNEQFF.

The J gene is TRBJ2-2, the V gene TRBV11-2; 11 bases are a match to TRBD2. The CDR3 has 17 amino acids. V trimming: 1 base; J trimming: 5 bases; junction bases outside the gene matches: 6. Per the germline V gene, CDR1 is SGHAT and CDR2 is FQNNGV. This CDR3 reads CASSLGLAGRGTGELFF. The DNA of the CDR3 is TGTGCCAGCAGCTTAGGACTAGCGGGGAGAGGGACCGGGGAGCTGTTTTTT.

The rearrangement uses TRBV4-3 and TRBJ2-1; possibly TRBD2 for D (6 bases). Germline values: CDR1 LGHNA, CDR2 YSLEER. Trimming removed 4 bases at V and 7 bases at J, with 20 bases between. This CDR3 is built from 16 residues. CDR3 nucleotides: TGCGCCAGCAGCCGTTTCCTTGGCGGGAATTTTAATGAGCAGTTCTTC. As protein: CASSRFLGGNFNEQFF.

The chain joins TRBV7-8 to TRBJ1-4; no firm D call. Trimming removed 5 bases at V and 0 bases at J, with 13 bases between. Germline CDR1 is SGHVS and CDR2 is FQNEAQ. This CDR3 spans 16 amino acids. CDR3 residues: CASSMWTVATNEKLFF. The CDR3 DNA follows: TGTGCCAGCAGCATGTGGACGGTTGCAACTAATGAAAAACTGTTTTTT.

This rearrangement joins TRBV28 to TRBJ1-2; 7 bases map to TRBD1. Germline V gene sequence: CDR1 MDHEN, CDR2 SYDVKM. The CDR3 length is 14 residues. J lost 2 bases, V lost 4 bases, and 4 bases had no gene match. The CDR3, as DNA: TGTGCCAGCAGTTCCACGGACAGGAACTATGGCTACACCTTC. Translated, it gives CASSSTDRNYGYTF.

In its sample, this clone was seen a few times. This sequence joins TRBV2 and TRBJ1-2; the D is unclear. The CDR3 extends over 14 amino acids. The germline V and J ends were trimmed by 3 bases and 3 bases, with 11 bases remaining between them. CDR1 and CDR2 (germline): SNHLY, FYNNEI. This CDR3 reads CASSDFRPYYGYTF. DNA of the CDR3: TGTGCCAGCAGTGACTTCAGACCGTACTATGGCTACACCTTC.

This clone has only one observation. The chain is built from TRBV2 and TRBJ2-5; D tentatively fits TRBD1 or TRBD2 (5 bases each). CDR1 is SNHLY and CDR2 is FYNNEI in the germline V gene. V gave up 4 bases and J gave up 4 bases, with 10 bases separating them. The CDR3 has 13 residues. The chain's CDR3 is CASSVLGRETQYF. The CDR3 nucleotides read TGTGCCAGCAGTGTGTTGGGACGAGAGACCCAGTACTTC.

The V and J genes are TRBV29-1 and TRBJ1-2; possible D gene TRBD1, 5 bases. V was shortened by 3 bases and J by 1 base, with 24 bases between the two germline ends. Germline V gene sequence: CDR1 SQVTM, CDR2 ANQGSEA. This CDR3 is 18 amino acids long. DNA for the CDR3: TGCAGCGTTGAGGGGCAGGCGGAGTTTAGGTCCCTTAACTATGGCTACACCTTC. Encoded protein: CSVEGQAEFRSLNYGYTF. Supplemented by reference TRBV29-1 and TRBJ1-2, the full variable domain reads SAVISQKPSRDICQRGTSLTIQCQVDSQVTMMFWYRQQPGQSLTLIATANQGSEATYESGFVIDKFPISRPNLTFSTLTVSNMSPEDSSIYLCSVEGQAEFRSLNYGYTFGSGTRLTVV.

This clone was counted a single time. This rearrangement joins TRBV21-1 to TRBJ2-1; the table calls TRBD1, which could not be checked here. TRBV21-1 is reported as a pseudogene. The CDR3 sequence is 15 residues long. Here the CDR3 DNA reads TGTGCCAGCAGCAAGATCTATTCAGGGGCCAATGAGCAGTTCTTC. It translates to CASSKIYSGANEQFF.

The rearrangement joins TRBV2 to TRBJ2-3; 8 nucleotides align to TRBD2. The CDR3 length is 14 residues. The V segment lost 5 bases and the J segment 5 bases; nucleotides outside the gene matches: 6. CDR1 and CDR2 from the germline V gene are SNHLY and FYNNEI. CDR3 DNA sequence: TGTGCCAGCAGTACCGGGACTAGGGGAGATACGCAGTATTTT. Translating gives CASSTGTRGDTQYF.

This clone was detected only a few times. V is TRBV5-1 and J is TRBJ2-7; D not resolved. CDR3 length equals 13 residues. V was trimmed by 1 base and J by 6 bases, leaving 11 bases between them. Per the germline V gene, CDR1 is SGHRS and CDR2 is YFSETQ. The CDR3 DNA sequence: TGCGCCAGCAGCTTGTCTGGGATTTTCGAGCAGTACTTC. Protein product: CASSLSGIFEQYF.

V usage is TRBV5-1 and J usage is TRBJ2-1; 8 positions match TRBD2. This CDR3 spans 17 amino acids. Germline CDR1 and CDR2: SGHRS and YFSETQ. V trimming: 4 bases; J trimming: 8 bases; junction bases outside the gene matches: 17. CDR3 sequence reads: CASSHQSGGGLGDEQFF. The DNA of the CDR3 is TGCGCCAGCAGCCACCAGAGTGGCGGGGGGCTTGGCGATGAGCAGTTCTTC.

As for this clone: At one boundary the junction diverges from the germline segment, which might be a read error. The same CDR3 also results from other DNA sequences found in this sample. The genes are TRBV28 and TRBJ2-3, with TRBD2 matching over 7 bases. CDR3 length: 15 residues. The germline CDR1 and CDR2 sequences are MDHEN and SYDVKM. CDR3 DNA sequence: TGTGCCAGCAGTTTACCGGCGGGACTAACAGATACGCAGTACTTT. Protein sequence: CASSLPAGLTDTQYF.